This entry describes one TCR beta chain. This entry is derived from a study of blood T cells in healthy people across ages. Then a second PCR, running roughly 7 to 11 cycles, was carried out with a sample-barcoded 5' primer and a J-beta primer mix. TCRdb used MiXCR to reprocess the 5' RACE reads, holding one entry per CDR3 protein. The data contain 650,000 to 800,000 distinct CDR3 sequences, around two fifths of them singletons. The germline gives CDR1 SGHDT, CDR2 YYEEEE. This CDR3 has 16 residues. Trimming took 3 bases from V and 4 from J; bases not matched to a gene: 8. The chain joins TRBV5-6 to TRBJ2-1; 9 nucleotides match TRBD2. This clonotype originated in a man aged 60 to 69 in good health. Sequenced sample: blood. The CDR3 reads CASSWEGLAGYNEQFF. The CDR3 DNA reads as TGTGCCAGCAGCTGGGAGGGGCTAGCGGGGTACAATGAGCAGTTCTTC.